A selection of T cell receptor beta chains follows, all from one sample in a study of T-cell memory formation after mild COVID-19. MiXCR, applied by TCRdb to the 5' RACE reads, yields one record per CDR3 protein. The sample lists about 350,000 distinct CDR3 sequences; roughly 20% were seen once. Sequencing input: PBMCs or a T cell subset sorted from them (not recorded which). The receptors come from a man younger than 30 who had mild COVID-19 (a few samples of this study predate the infection). Cell type and time point are not known. CDR3s leave out the opening cysteine and the closing phenylalanine or tryptophan.

J gene | V gene | CDR3 protein
TRBJ1-5 | TRBV18 | ASSPPGHLSNQPQH
TRBJ2-3 | TRBV7-9 | ASSGRAGGTLDTQY
TRBJ2-7 | TRBV7-2 | ASSLGAGGMYEQY
TRBJ2-7 | TRBV30 | AADRGLYEQY
TRBJ1-5 | TRBV19 | ASSTQGGRQPQH
TRBJ2-2 | TRBV6-4 | ASSDRDTGELF
TRBJ2-1 | TRBV4-1 | ASSQGDRGVYNEQF
TRBJ1-2 | TRBV4-3 | ASSQDRGQTLGGYT
TRBJ1-5 | TRBV28 | ASHEGAYNQPQH
TRBJ2-1 | TRBV29-1 | SVSSGGPLGQF
TRBJ2-5 | TRBV29-1 | SVEAAGGGETQY
TRBJ2-6 | TRBV12-3/TRBV12-4 | ASSLDPLLGQEYPGANVLT
TRBJ2-7 | TRBV5-1 | ASSFRTDLEQY
TRBJ2-4 | TRBV7-2 | ASSWTGEHIQY
TRBJ1-2 | TRBV5-1 | ASSPREGARSYGYT
TRBJ2-5 | TRBV5-1 | ASSLALSGYQETQY
TRBJ2-3 | TRBV5-1 | ASIIRPGADTQY
TRBJ2-3 | TRBV7-9 | ASSSRLPVTDTQY
TRBJ1-1 | TRBV6-5 | ASSYSYRRNTEAF
TRBJ1-3 | TRBV3-1 | ASSLESFSGNTIY
TRBJ2-7 | TRBV7-2 | ASSPTGVVYEQY
TRBJ1-3 | TRBV7-2 | ASSLTGIAGNTIY
TRBJ1-1 | TRBV9 | ASSVVRGSNTEAF
TRBJ2-3 | TRBV7-2 | ASSPHRDRGRDTQY
TRBJ2-1 | TRBV7-2 | ASSWGLAGGNEQF
TRBJ2-3 | TRBV25-1 | ASSSAGDELTDTQY
TRBJ2-3 | TRBV7-3 | ASSIGTSGATQY
TRBJ2-2 | TRBV28 | ASKGSGELF
TRBJ1-5 | TRBV6-2/TRBV6-3 | ASSRQEGQPQH
TRBJ1-5 | TRBV15 | ATSRGDLDQPQH
TRBJ1-1 | TRBV15 | ATSRDQGQRAF
TRBJ2-1 | TRBV4-1 | ASSPIERDRANEQF
TRBJ2-7 | TRBV27 | ASRRRGTGASEQY
TRBJ2-7 | TRBV6-5 | ASRKGRDGVYEKY
TRBJ2-2 | TRBV28 | ASTTGTRTGELF
TRBJ1-1 | TRBV29-1 | SAETADLRNTEAF
TRBJ2-1 | TRBV15 | ATSRDLAEYNEQF
TRBJ2-1 | TRBV7-2 | ASSLSGPYNEQF
TRBJ2-3 | TRBV5-5 | ASSLEGALRIGY
TRBJ2-1 | TRBV7-3 | ASSISLAGGLNEQF
TRBJ2-7 | TRBV20-1 | SASQQRSSSYEQY
TRBJ1-2 | TRBV4-3 | ASSQDSAGFGYT
TRBJ2-7 | TRBV2 | ASSGPNWGDLLVDEQY
TRBJ2-2 | TRBV5-1 | ASTKGLAGGSANTGELF
TRBJ2-4 | TRBV15 | ATSRGTGTGLRNIQY
TRBJ2-2 | TRBV11-3 | ASSLEGEYGELF